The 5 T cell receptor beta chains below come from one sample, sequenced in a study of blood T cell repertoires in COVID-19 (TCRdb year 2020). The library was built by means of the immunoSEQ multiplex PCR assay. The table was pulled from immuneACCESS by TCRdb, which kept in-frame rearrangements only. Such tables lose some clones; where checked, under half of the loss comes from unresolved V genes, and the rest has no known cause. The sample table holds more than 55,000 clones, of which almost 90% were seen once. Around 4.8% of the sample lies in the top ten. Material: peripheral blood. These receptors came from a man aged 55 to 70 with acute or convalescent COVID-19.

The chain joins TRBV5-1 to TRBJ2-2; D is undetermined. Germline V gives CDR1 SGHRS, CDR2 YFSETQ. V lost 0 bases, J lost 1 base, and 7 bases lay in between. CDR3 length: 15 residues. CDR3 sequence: CASSLGHQNTGELFF. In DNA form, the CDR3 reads TGCGCCAGCAGCTTGGGACACCAGAACACCGGGGAGCTGTTTTTT.

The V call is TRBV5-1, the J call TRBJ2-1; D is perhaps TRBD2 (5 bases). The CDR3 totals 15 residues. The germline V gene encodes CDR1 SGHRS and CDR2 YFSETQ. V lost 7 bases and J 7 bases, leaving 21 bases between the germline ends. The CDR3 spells CASAGRGSRKNEQFF. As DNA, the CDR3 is TGCGCCAGCGCTGGGAGAGGGAGTAGAAAAAATGAGCAGTTCTTC.

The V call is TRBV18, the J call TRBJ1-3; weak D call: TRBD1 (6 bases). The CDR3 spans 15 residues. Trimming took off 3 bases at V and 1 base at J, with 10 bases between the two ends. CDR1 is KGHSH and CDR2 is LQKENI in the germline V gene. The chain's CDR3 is CASSPQGPSGNTIYF. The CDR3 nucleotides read TGTGCCAGCTCACCGCAGGGGCCTTCTGGAAACACCATATATTTT.

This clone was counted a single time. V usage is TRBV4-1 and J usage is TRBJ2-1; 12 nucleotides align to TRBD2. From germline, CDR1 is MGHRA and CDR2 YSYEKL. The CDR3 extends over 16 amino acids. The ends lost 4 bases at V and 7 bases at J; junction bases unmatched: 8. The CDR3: CASSPRLAGEANEQFF. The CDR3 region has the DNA TGCGCCAGCAGCCCGAGACTAGCGGGAGAAGCTAATGAGCAGTTCTTC.

CDR3 sequence reads: CASSSPPGAGGDTQYF. CDR3 in DNA: TGCGCCAGCAGCAGCCCTCCGGGGGCGGGAGGTGATACGCAGTATTTT. This chain links TRBV5-1 with TRBJ2-3; 8 bases align to TRBD2. The V and J ends lost 4 bases and 6 bases, in that order; junction bases with no gene match: 13. The germline V gene encodes CDR1 SGHRS and CDR2 YFSETQ. The CDR3 is made up of 16 amino acids.